These 12 T cell receptor beta chains came from one sample sequenced in a study of blood T cell repertoires in COVID-19 (dated by TCRdb to 2019 to 2021). To prepare the library, the immunoSEQ multiplex PCR assay was applied. Held by TCRdb, this immuneACCESS table contains in-frame sequences only and omits some clones. Under half of the omission traces to an unresolved V gene where checked; the cause of the rest is unknown. The sample table shows under 200,000 clones, and 86% are seen once. Together, the top ten hold 5.6% of the sample. Sequencing was carried out using PBMCs or T cells enriched from blood (not recorded which). The receptor source for this set is a man aged 35 to 55 with acute COVID-19.

The J gene is TRBJ2-3, the V gene TRBV2, with D possibly matching TRBD2 (6 bases). V lost 8 bases and J lost 7, with 19 bases in between. The CDR3 spans 14 residues. Per the germline V gene, CDR1 is SNHLY and CDR2 is FYNNEI. The CDR3 sequence is CASRGRLGLNTQYF. CDR3 bases: TGTGCCAGCCGGGGGAGGCTTGGCTTAAATACGCAGTATTTT.

The chain links TRBV6-5 to TRBJ1-5, with D tentatively TRBD1 (6 bases). V lost 5 bases, J lost 6 bases, and 11 bases lay in between. The germline gives CDR1 MNHEY, CDR2 SVGAGI. The CDR3 covers 13 residues. CDR3 coding DNA: TGTGCCAGCAGTCAAAACAGGGTTCAGCCCCAGCATTTT. Translating gives CASSQNRVQPQHF.

In its sample, this clone was seen once. The chain couples TRBV28 to TRBJ2-3, with 9 bases matching TRBD2. The germline CDR1 and CDR2 sequences are MDHEN and SYDVKM. The ends lost 6 bases at V and 2 bases at J; junction bases unmatched: 15. This CDR3 region has 18 residues. The CDR3, as DNA: TGTGCCAGCAGGGCACAATCGCTAGCGGGGCACAACACAGATACGCAGTATTTT. It translates to CASRAQSLAGHNTDTQYF.

The chain links TRBV11-1 to TRBJ2-1; 8 positions match TRBD1. This CDR3 spans 14 amino acids. Germline loops: CDR1 SGHAT, CDR2 FQDESV (reference sequence). With 6 bases clipped from V and 3 bases from J, the junction kept 4 bases outside the gene matches. The CDR3 region has the DNA TGTGCCAGCAGAGGGACAGGCCACTACAATGAGCAGTTCTTC. Its translation is CASRGTGHYNEQFF.

The chain joins TRBV28 to TRBJ2-7; D gene unclear. This CDR3 comprises 13 residues. V gave up 3 bases and J gave up 5 bases, with 11 bases separating them. Germline CDR1 MDHEN, CDR2 SYDVKM. CDR3 DNA sequence: TGTGCCAGCAGTTTTCAACTCCTGGACGAGCAGTACTTC. Amino acid sequence: CASSFQLLDEQYF.

The rearrangement links TRBV5-4 to TRBJ2-3; 12 nucleotides match TRBD2. The germline gives CDR1 SGHNT, CDR2 YYREEE (reference sequence). With 4 bases clipped from V and 6 bases from J, the junction kept 15 bases outside the gene matches. The CDR3 has 18 amino acids. CDR3 coding DNA: TGTGCCAGCAGCCGTGAGACTAGCGGGAGTCTCGGTCAGGATACGCAGTATTTT. Protein product: CASSRETSGSLGQDTQYF.

V and J are TRBV7-7 and TRBJ2-2; TRBD2 aligns across 7 bases. The CDR3 consists of 14 residues. Trimming cost V 5 bases and J 7 bases; bases outside gene matches: 7. CDR1 and CDR2 from the germline V gene are SSHAT and FNYEAQ (reference sequence). The CDR3 DNA is TGTGCCAGCAGCCCAACGGGAGGTATCGGGGAGCTGTTTTTT. As protein: CASSPTGGIGELFF. Full variable domain (missing parts from reference TRBV7-7 and TRBJ2-2): GAGVSQSPRYKVTKRGQDVTLRCDPISSHATLYWYQQALGQGPEFLTYFNYEAQPDKSGLPSDRFSAERPEGSISTLTIQRTEQRDSAMYRCASSPTGGIGELFFGEGSRLTVL.

This clone was observed a few times. The rearrangement joins TRBV7-8 to TRBJ1-5; possibly TRBD1 for D (5 bases). Per germline, CDR1 SGHVS and CDR2 FQNEAQ. Trimming took 1 base from V and 1 from J, leaving 8 bases between them. The CDR3 runs 15 residues. The CDR3 sequence is CASSLGQGSNQPQHF. CDR3 coding DNA: TGTGCCAGCAGCTTAGGGCAGGGAAGCAATCAGCCCCAGCATTTT.

The chain joins TRBV7-3 to TRBJ1-6, with a possible D match to TRBD1 (5 bases). The V gene lost 5 bases and the J gene lost 7 bases, with 18 bases spanning the gap. Germline CDR1 is SGHTA and CDR2 is FQGTGA. The CDR3 spans 16 residues. The CDR3 here is CASSPGPSRGNSPLHF. The DNA of the CDR3 is TGTGCCAGCAGCCCCGGACCCTCTAGGGGCAATTCACCCCTCCACTTT.

A remark on this clone: Other DNA sequences within the sample encode an identical CDR3. The V and J genes are TRBV18 and TRBJ2-7; 7 nucleotides match TRBD1. After removal of 6 bases from V and 3 bases from J, the junction contained 11 bases not matched to a gene. Germline V gene sequence: CDR1 KGHSH, CDR2 LQKENI. The CDR3 covers 15 residues. The CDR3 loop reads CASSPTRDSGYEQYF. The CDR3 DNA is TGTGCCAGCTCGCCGACCAGGGACAGTGGCTACGAGCAGTACTTC.

This clone was seen a few times. J is TRBJ2-4 and V is TRBV25-1; weak D call: TRBD1 (6 bases). The ends were cut back, 3 bases at V and 13 bases at J, with 13 bases in the middle. Germline V gene data show CDR1 as MGHDK and CDR2 as SYGVNS. CDR3 length: 12 amino acids. The CDR3 spells CASSEGQTSQYF. The CDR3 DNA is TGTGCCAGCAGTGAGGGACAAACCTCGCAGTACTTC.

This clone was seen more than once but under ten times. Other DNA sequences in this sample translate to the same CDR3. The chain combines TRBV18 with TRBJ1-1; 10 nucleotides align to TRBD1. After removal of 3 bases from V and 5 bases from J, the junction contained 3 bases not matched to a gene. CDR1 is KGHSH, CDR2 LQKENI, per germline. This CDR3 comprises 14 residues. CDR3: CASSPGQGRTEAFF. The CDR3 DNA sequence: TGTGCCAGCTCACCGGGACAGGGGCGGACTGAAGCTTTCTTT.